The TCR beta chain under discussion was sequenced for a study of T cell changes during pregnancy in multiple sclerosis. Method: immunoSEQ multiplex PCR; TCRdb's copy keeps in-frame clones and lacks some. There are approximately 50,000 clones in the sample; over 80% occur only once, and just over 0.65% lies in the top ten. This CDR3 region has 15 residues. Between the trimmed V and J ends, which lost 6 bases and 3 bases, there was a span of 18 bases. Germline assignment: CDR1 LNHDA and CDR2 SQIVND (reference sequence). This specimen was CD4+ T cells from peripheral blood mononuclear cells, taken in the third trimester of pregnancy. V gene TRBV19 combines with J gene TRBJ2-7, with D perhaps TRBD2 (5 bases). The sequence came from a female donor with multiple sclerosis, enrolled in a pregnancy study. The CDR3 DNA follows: TGTGCCAGTAGGATCACGGGAATGGGGATCTACGAGCAGTACTTC. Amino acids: CASRITGMGIYEQYF.